This entry concerns a single T cell receptor beta chain. This entry belongs to a study of memory CD4+ T cells and cytomegalovirus serostatus. Turning to the study itself: Healthy Belgian adult donors included about nine CMV-positive and more than 20 CMV-negative people.

The germline gives CDR1 SGHRS, CDR2 YFSETQ. Trimming removed 4 bases from V and 1 base from J; junction bases left unmatched: 6. The CDR3 is 15 amino acids. Single viable CD3+CD4+CD8-CD45RO+ cells were sorted as the memory CD4+ T cells. How the authors handled the data: After removing out-of-frame reads, 2,204,828 distinct TCRbeta sequences remained. Clones were read by immunoSEQ multiplex PCR, and TCRdb kept only the in-frame ones, dropping some. That table gives V, J and clone size, and the DNA gave D and trimming. The data show 35,000 to 50,000 clones, about four fifths seen once. Source material: memory CD4+ T cells from blood. V usage is TRBV5-1 and J usage is TRBJ1-2; 8 bases line up with TRBD1. The clonotype was recovered from an adult in good health and CMV-seronegative. CDR3 coding DNA: TGCGCCAGCAGCCCGGACGGACAGGGTAACTATGGCTACACCTTC. Amino acids: CASSPDGQGNYGYTF.